The entry below gives a single T cell receptor (beta chain) sequence along with its context. As handled by the study authors: By means of reference gene primer amplification, nucleated cell counts were estimated. TCRdb's copy holds only in-frame clones and misses some; the assay was immunoSEQ multiplex PCR. The V and J calls and clone size were taken over from that table, and D and trimming were inferred from the DNA. This table holds approximately 270,000 clones, approximately 90% found once. Trimming shortened V by 7 bases and J by 0 bases, and 10 bases separated the two germline ends. Germline CDR1 and CDR2: MNHEY and SVGAGI. CDR3 length: 14 amino acids. These data come from a study of blood T cell repertoires in COVID-19. The overall study: From the United States, Italy and Spain came samples of acute and convalescent COVID-19.

Participant ages covered about 18 to 100 years across 25 or so US areas. Participants classified as exposed had met a COVID-19 case within 2 weeks before study entry. This rearrangement joins TRBV6-5 to TRBJ1-3, with a tentative D call TRBD1 (6 bases). Sequencing was performed on PBMCs or T cells enriched from blood (not recorded which). The receptor was derived from a man aged 35-49 years who had been exposed to COVID-19. The CDR3 reads CASTEQGSGNTIYF. The DNA for the CDR3 is TGTGCCAGCACCGAACAGGGCTCTGGAAACACCATATATTTT.